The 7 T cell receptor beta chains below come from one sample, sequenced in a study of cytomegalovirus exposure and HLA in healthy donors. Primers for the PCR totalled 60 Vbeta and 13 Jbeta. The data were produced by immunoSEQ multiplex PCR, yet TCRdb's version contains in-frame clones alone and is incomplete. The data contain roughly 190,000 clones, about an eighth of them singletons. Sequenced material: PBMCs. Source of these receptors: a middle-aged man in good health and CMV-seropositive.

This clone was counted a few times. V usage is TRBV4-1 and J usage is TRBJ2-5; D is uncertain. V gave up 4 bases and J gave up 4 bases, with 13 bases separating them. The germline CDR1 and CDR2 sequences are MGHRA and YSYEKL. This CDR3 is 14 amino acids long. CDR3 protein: CASSPRLVPETQYF. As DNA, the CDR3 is TGCGCCAGCAGCCCACGACTGGTCCCAGAGACCCAGTACTTC.

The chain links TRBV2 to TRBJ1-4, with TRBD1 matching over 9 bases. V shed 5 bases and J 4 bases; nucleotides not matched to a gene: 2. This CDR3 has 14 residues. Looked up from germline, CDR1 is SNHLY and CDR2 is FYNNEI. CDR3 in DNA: TGTGCCAGCAGTAGGACAGGGGTTAATGAAAAACTGTTTTTT. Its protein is CASSRTGVNEKLFF.

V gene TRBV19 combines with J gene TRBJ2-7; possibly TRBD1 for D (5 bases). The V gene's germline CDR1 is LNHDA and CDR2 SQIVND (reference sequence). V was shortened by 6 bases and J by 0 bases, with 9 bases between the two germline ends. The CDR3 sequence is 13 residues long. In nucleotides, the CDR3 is TGTGCCAGTAGCTCCAGGGACTCCTACGAGCAGTACGTC. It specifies CASSSRDSYEQYV.

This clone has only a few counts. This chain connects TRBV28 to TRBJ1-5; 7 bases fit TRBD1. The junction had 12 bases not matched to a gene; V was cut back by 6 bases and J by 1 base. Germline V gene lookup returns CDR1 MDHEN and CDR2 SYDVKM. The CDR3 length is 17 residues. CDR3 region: CASRPHTGVPSNQPQHF. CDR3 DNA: TGTGCCAGCAGACCCCATACAGGGGTGCCAAGCAATCAGCCCCAGCATTTT.

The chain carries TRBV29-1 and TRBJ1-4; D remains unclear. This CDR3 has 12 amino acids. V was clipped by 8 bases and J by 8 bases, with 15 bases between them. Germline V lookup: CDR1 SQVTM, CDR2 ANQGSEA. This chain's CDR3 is CSITEGGEKLFF. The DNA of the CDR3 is TGCAGCATCACGGAGGGAGGCGAAAAACTGTTTTTT.

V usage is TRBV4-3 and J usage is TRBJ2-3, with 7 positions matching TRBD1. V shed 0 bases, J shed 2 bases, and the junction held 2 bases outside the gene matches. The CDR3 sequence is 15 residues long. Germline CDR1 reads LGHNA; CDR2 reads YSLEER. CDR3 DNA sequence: TGCGCCAGCAGCCAAGATGGGACAGTCACAGATACGCAGTATTTT. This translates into CASSQDGTVTDTQYF.

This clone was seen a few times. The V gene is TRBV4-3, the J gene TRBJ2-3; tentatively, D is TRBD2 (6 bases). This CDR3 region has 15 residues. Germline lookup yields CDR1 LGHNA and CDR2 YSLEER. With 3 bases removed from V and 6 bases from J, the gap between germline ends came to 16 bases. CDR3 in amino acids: CASSQGGTSRDTQYF. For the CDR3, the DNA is TGCGCCAGCAGCCAGGGGGGTACTTCGCGCGATACGCAGTATTTT.